The subject of this entry is one T cell receptor beta chain. Its antigen is unidentified. The germline V gene encodes CDR1 DFQATT and CDR2 SNEGSKA (reference sequence). This CDR3 comprises 12 residues. Per TCR library, approximately 3,800 ng of total RNA was used. TCRdb reanalyzed the 5' RACE reads and collapses them to one entry per CDR3 protein, without DNA. This listing includes 110,000 to 150,000 distinct CDR3 sequences. The data stem from a study of monozygotic twins with inflammatory bowel disease. Study conclusions and caveats: Healthy twins showed more clonotype sharing with others than IBD patients, especially patients with disease activity. No discrimination was achieved between different T cell subtypes. With inverse Simpson as the measure, TCRbeta diversity was lower in IBD patients than in healthy co-twins.

The sample consisted of blood. The receptor was derived from a human donor with ulcerative colitis or Crohn's disease, or a healthy co-twin of an affected twin (not recorded which). The chain links TRBV20-1 to TRBJ1-5. CDR3 protein: CSAISPNQPQHF.